Sequencing of this T cell receptor (beta chain) was carried out in a study of metastatic and nonmetastatic thyroid tumors. On the study more broadly: Thyroid patients, malignant and benign, had repertoires compared across blood and tumor or nodule tissue.

The V segment lost 3 bases and the J segment 8 bases; nucleotides outside the gene matches: 3. The germline CDR1 and CDR2 sequences are LGHNA and YSLEER. This CDR3 has 14 amino acids. By sample share, this clone is medium-sized. Patients underwent thyroid surgery, and none had received any treatment before it. TCRdb called clones again from the PCR reads with MiXCR. The sample carries about 14,000 clones, around 4% recorded once. This TCR was sampled from a female donor with papillary thyroid cancer or a benign thyroid nodule (not recorded which). Some clones in this sample may be carry-over from other donors' samples. The rearrangement links TRBV4-3 to TRBJ1-4; 10 nucleotides match TRBD1. Sequencing used tumor tissue. For the CDR3, the DNA is TGCGCCAGCAGCCAGGGACAGGGGCCCGAAAAACTGTTTTTT. Protein sequence: CASSQGQGPEKLFF.